The clone carrying this T cell receptor beta chain was seen only a few times. Unique molecular identifiers were used to barcode this TCRbeta library. TCRdb used MiXCR to reprocess the PCR reads, holding one entry per CDR3 protein. This sample carries some 500,000 distinct CDR3 sequences, 15% to 20% of them seen once, and the ten largest clones take roughly 3.3%. Germline values: CDR1 MNHEY, CDR2 SVGAGI. The CDR3 has 16 amino acids. V lost 2 bases and J 4 bases, leaving 14 bases between the germline ends. These data are taken from a study of T-cell reconstitution after alpha-beta-depleted transplantation in children.

This chain connects TRBV6-5 to TRBJ2-2; possibly TRBD1 or TRBD2 for D (5 bases each). This specimen was PBMCs from the stem cell graft donor, taken from the stem cell graft. This TCR came from a human donor who donated a stem cell graft to a child with acute lymphoblastic leukemia. The CDR3, as DNA: TGTGCCAGCAGTTACCCCGGGACGGGTTCCACCGGGGAGCTGTTTTTT. Translated, it gives CASSYPGTGSTGELFF.